Each of the 24 T cell receptor beta chains below was sequenced from the same sample in a study of Ad26.COV2.S vaccination and SARS-CoV-2 variants. Profiled with immunoSEQ multiplex PCR; TCRdb holds only in-frame clones, not every one. The sample lists 180,000 or so clones, around 85% occurring once. The material was peripheral blood, obtained after recovery from COVID-19. The receptors originated from a human donor who had recovered from COVID-19.

This sequence joins TRBV27 and TRBJ2-7; possibly TRBD1 or TRBD2 for D (5 bases each). The length of the CDR3 is 15 residues. Trimming took 6 bases from V and 2 from J, leaving 17 bases between them. CDR1 and CDR2 (germline): MNHEY, SMNVEV (reference sequence). CDR3 sequence: CASSPGTAVTYEQYF. The CDR3 DNA is TGTGCCAGCAGCCCCGGGACGGCTGTTACCTACGAGCAGTACTTC.

A note on this clone: The same CDR3 arises from other DNA sequences in this sample as well. DNA for the CDR3: TGTGCCAGCAGCCAGGGGCAGAGAAACACTGAAGCTTTCTTT. This translates into CASSQGQRNTEAFF. J is TRBJ1-1 and V is TRBV3-1 (or the pseudogene TRBV3-2); a possible D gene is TRBD1 (5 bases). The germline CDR1 and CDR2 sequences are LGHDT and YNNKEL (reference sequence). V gave up 3 bases and J gave up 2 bases, with 10 bases separating them. The CDR3 runs 14 residues.

The chain links TRBV5-1 to TRBJ1-2, with 10 bases matching TRBD1. This CDR3 comprises 14 residues. Trimming took 4 bases from V and 5 from J; bases not matched to a gene: 5. Looked up from germline, CDR1 is SGHRS and CDR2 is YFSETQ. CDR3 nucleotides: TGCGCCAGCAGCCCGACAGGGGGCGGATATGGCTACACCTTC. Amino acids: CASSPTGGGYGYTF.

The rearrangement links TRBV5-4 to TRBJ2-3; D possibly corresponds to TRBD2 (8 bases). The CDR3 sequence is 17 residues long. V lost 5 bases, J lost 0 bases, and 19 bases lay in between. Germline CDR1 reads SGHNT; CDR2 reads YYREEE (reference sequence). In DNA form, the CDR3 reads TGTGCCAGCAGACGGACTAGCCGGACAGGTAGCACAGATACGCAGTATTTT. Its translation: CASRRTSRTGSTDTQYF.

J is TRBJ2-4 and V is TRBV2; D is uncertain. V shed 4 bases and J shed 0 bases, with 10 bases lying between them. Germline V gene data show CDR1 as SNHLY and CDR2 as FYNNEI. The CDR3 covers 15 residues. In DNA, the CDR3 is TGTGCCAGCAGTGCGGGTTCTCTAGCCAAAAACATTCAGTACTTC. Translating it yields CASSAGSLAKNIQYF.

The rearrangement links TRBV7-9 to TRBJ1-2; the D gene is possibly TRBD1 (5 bases). CDR1 is SEHNR and CDR2 is FQNEAQ in the germline V gene (reference sequence). The CDR3 is made up of 13 amino acids. Trimming pared 3 bases from V and 4 bases from J, leaving 9 bases between. CDR3 nucleotides: TGTGCCAGCAGCTTGGCAGGGAGCTATGGCTACACCTTC. This encodes CASSLAGSYGYTF.

This chain uses TRBV24-1 with TRBJ2-5; TRBD2 is a possible D gene (7 bases). Between the trimmed V and J ends, which lost 4 bases and 4 bases, there was a span of 12 bases. CDR3 length: 14 amino acids. The V gene's germline CDR1 is KGHDR and CDR2 SFDVKD. In DNA form, the CDR3 reads TGTGCCACCAGTGAAAGGGGGGGCTCAGAGACCCAGTACTTC. Translating it yields CATSERGGSETQYF.

This chain links TRBV10-1 with TRBJ2-1; 7 positions match TRBD1. CDR3 length: 14 residues. V gave up 3 bases and J gave up 2 bases; unmatched junction bases: 1. Germline CDR1 is WNHNN and CDR2 is SYGVQD (reference sequence). The DNA of the CDR3 is TGCGCCAGCAGTGAACAGGGGACCTACAATGAGCAGTTCTTC. This translates into CASSEQGTYNEQFF.

This chain links TRBV30 with TRBJ2-1, with D tentatively TRBD1 or TRBD2 (5 bases each). This CDR3 contains 11 residues. V was shortened by 7 bases and J by 16 bases, with 20 bases between the two germline ends. Germline V gene lookup returns CDR1 GTSNPN and CDR2 SVGIG (reference sequence). CDR3 in amino acids: CASWGGFSAFF. The CDR3 nucleotides read TGTGCCTCATGGGGCGGGTTCTCCGCTTTCTTC.

The chain is built from TRBV19 and TRBJ1-2, with D unclear. Germline CDR1 reads LNHDA; CDR2 reads SQIVND (reference sequence). V was pared by 3 bases and J by 8 bases, with 13 bases between. This CDR3 is built from 13 residues. CDR3 bases: TGTGCCAGTAGTATCGCCAGCCGTAGCGGCTACACCTTC. Its protein product is CASSIASRSGYTF.

The chain has TRBV4-1 and TRBJ2-1, with D maybe TRBD1 (5 bases). V shed 4 bases and J shed 8 bases, with 6 bases lying between them. The CDR3 length is 11 residues. Germline-derived CDR1 and CDR2 are MGHRA and YSYEKL. The CDR3 nucleotides read TGCGCCAGCAGCCTAGGGGATGAGCAGTTCTTC. Encoded protein: CASSLGDEQFF.

This clone was detected only once. The genes are TRBV19 and TRBJ1-1, with a weak D call TRBD1 (6 bases). The V end was cut by 3 bases, the J end by 5 bases, with 13 bases between. The CDR3 runs to 14 residues. Germline-derived CDR1 and CDR2 are LNHDA and SQIVND (reference sequence). For the CDR3, the DNA is TGTGCCAGTAGTATTGCGGGGGGCGGAACTGAAGCTTTCTTT. The encoded protein is CASSIAGGGTEAFF.

This clone was recorded only once. The V gene is TRBV5-8, the J gene TRBJ2-5, with D hard to call. CDR1 is SGHTS, CDR2 YDEGEE, per germline. V lost 2 bases to trimming and J lost 5 bases, with 13 bases between them. This CDR3 has 14 residues. Written as DNA, the CDR3 is TGTGCCAGCAGCTTTGGCCTCGACTCCGAGACCCAGTACTTC. Amino acids: CASSFGLDSETQYF.

CDR3 DNA sequence: TGTGCCAGCAGCCGGACTAGTGCCTACGAGCAGTACTTC. Translating gives CASSRTSAYEQYF. The V call is TRBV25-1, the J call TRBJ2-7; 7 positions match TRBD2. Germline values: CDR1 MGHDK, CDR2 SYGVNS. The J segment lost 2 bases and the V segment lost 6 bases, leaving 4 bases of the junction unmatched. The CDR3 runs to 13 residues.

The genes are TRBV5-4 and TRBJ2-3, with D tentatively TRBD2 (6 bases). The CDR3 contains 15 residues. The germline V gene encodes CDR1 SGHNT and CDR2 YYREEE (reference sequence). The V end lost 1 base, the J end lost 0 bases, and 9 bases lay between the germline ends. CDR3 region: CASSLLGGSTDTQYF. CDR3 DNA: TGTGCCAGCAGCTTGCTGGGGGGAAGCACAGATACGCAGTATTTT.

The chain combines TRBV10-3 with TRBJ1-3, with unresolved D. This CDR3 region has 16 residues. Germline V gene lookup returns CDR1 ENHRY and CDR2 SYGVKD. V was trimmed by 2 bases and J by 0 bases, leaving 11 bases between them. The CDR3 DNA sequence: TGTGCCATCAGTGAGGGGAAGGCGCACTCTGGAAACACCATATATTTT. Translation gives CAISEGKAHSGNTIYF.

The chain recombines TRBV11-3 with TRBJ2-2, with 11 bases identical to TRBD2. The CDR3 sequence is 16 residues long. With 5 bases clipped from V and 4 bases from J, the junction kept 6 bases outside the gene matches. The germline V gene has CDR1 SGHNT and CDR2 YENEEA. For the CDR3, the DNA is TGTGCCAGCAGCCATAGCGGGGGGGCAGGCACCGGGGAGCTGTTTTTT. As protein: CASSHSGGAGTGELFF.

This clone came up once. This chain joins TRBV6-6 and TRBJ1-5; 7 bases are shared with TRBD1. Germline trimming cut 5 bases from V and 4 bases from J; bases unmatched to any gene: 14. The germline V gene has CDR1 MNHNY and CDR2 SVGAGI (reference sequence). This CDR3 region has 17 residues. CDR3 sequence reads: CASSHKRGRGQNQPQHF. The CDR3 coding sequence is TGTGCCAGCAGTCACAAGCGCGGGAGGGGGCAAAATCAGCCCCAGCATTTT.

J is TRBJ2-2 and V is TRBV3-1 (or the pseudogene TRBV3-2); D unresolved. CDR1 LGHDT and CDR2 YNNKEL come from the germline V gene (reference sequence). The CDR3 loop spans 13 amino acids. Trimming took 4 bases from V and 4 from J, leaving 7 bases between them. CDR3 in amino acids: CASSRGATGELFF. The CDR3, as DNA: TGTGCCAGCAGCCGGGGTGCCACCGGGGAGCTGTTTTTT.

V gene TRBV30 combines with J gene TRBJ2-3; 10 positions match TRBD1. The CDR3 is 15 amino acids. Unmatched junction bases numbered 2, after V lost 1 base and J lost 1 base. CDR1 and CDR2 from the germline V gene are GTSNPN and SVGIG (reference sequence). The CDR3 DNA sequence: TGTGCCTGGAGTGAGGGGACAGGGGGCACAGATACGCAGTATTTT. It specifies CAWSEGTGGTDTQYF.

This clone was found a few times. The chain is built from TRBV7-9 and TRBJ1-5; 7 nucleotides match TRBD1. The CDR3 extends over 14 amino acids. Germline CDR1 reads SEHNR; CDR2 reads FQNEAQ (reference sequence). The junction had 5 bases not matched to a gene; V was cut back by 5 bases and J by 4 bases. CDR3 protein: CASSPSGGNQPQHF. CDR3 in DNA: TGTGCCAGCAGCCCGTCAGGGGGAAATCAGCCCCAGCATTTT.

The genes are TRBV5-1 and TRBJ2-3, with a weak D call TRBD2 (6 bases). CDR3 length: 14 amino acids. The V gene lost 10 bases and the J gene lost 2 bases, with 17 bases spanning the gap. Germline V CDR1 and CDR2: SGHRS, YFSETQ. Here the CDR3 DNA reads TGCGCCTCCAAAGGGGAGGCCTACACAGATACGCAGTATTTT. Residues: CASKGEAYTDTQYF. The full variable domain, rest sourced from reference TRBV5-1 and TRBJ2-3, is KAGVTQTPRYLIKTRGQQVTLSCSPISGHRSVSWYQQTPGQGLQFLFEYFSETQRNKGNFPGRFSGRQFSNSRSEMNVSTLELGDSALYLCASKGEAYTDTQYFGPGTRLTVL.

The CDR3 spells CAISDLAQGSYEQYF. The CDR3 DNA sequence: TGTGCCATCAGTGACTTGGCACAGGGGTCCTACGAGCAGTACTTC. The genes are TRBV10-3 and TRBJ2-7; 7 positions agree with TRBD1. V was clipped by 3 bases and J by 1 base; unmatched bases: 6. The germline CDR1 and CDR2 sequences are ENHRY and SYGVKD. This CDR3 has 15 residues.

The J gene is TRBJ2-2, the V gene TRBV29-1; TRBD1 or TRBD2 may be the D gene (5 bases each). The CDR3 consists of 12 residues. The V end was cut by 5 bases, the J end by 7 bases, with 11 bases between. The germline V gene encodes CDR1 SQVTM and CDR2 ANQGSEA. CDR3 residues: CSVSGAGGELFF. CDR3 nucleotide sequence: TGCAGCGTTTCCGGGGCCGGCGGGGAGCTGTTTTTT.